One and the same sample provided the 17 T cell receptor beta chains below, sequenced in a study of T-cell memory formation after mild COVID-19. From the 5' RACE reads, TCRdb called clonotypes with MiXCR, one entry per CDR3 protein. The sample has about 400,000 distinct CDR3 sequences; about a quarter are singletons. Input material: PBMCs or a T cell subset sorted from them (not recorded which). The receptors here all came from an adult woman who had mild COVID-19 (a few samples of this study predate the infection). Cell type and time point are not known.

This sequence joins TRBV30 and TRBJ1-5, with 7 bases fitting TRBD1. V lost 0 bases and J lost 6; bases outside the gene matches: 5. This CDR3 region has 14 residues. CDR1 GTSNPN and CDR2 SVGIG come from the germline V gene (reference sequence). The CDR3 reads CAWSVGAGGQPQHF. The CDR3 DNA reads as TGTGCCTGGAGTGTAGGGGCAGGGGGTCAGCCCCAGCATTTT.

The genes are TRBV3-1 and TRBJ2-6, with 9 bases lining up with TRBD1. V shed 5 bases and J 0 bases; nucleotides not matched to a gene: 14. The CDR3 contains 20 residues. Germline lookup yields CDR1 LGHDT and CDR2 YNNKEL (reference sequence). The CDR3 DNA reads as TGTGCCAGCAGCGCTCATCCTTTCGACAGGGGGGTCTCTGGGGCCAACGTCCTGACTTTC. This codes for CASSAHPFDRGVSGANVLTF.

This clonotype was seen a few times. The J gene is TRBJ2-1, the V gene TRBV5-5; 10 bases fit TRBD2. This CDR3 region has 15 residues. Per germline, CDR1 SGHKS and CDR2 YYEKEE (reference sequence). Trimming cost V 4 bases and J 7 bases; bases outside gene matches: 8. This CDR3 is CASSRELAGVNEQFF. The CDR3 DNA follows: TGTGCCAGCAGCAGGGAGCTAGCGGGAGTTAATGAGCAGTTCTTC. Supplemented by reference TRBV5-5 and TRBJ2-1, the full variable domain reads DAGVTQSPTHLIKTRGQQVTLRCSPISGHKSVSWYQQVLGQGPQFIFQYYEKEERGRGNFPDRFSARQFPNYSSELNVNALLLGDSALYLCASSRELAGVNEQFFGPGTRLTVL.

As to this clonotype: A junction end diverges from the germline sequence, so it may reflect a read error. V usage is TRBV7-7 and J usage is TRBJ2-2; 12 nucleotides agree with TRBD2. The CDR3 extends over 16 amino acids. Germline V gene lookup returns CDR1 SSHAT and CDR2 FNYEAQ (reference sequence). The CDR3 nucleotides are TGTGCTAGCAGTTCAACGGGACTAGCGGGCACCGGGGAGCTGTTTTTT. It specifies CASSSTGLAGTGELFF. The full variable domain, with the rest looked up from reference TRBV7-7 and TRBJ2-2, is GAGVSQSPRYKVTKRGQDVTLRCDPISSHATLYWYQQALGQGPEFLTYFNYEAQPDKSGLPSDRFSAERPEGSISTLTIQRTEQRDSAMYRCASSSTGLAGTGELFFGEGSRLTVL.

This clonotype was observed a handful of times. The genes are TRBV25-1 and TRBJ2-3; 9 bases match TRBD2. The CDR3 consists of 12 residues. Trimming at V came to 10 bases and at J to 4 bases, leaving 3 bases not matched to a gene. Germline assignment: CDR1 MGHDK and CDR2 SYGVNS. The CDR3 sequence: CATWTSADTQYF. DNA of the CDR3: TGTGCCACCTGGACTAGCGCAGATACGCAGTATTTT.

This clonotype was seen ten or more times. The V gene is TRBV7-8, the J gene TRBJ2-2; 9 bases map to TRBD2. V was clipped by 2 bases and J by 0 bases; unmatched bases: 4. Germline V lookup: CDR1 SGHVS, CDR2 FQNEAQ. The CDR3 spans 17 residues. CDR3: CASSLKRGVPNTGELFF. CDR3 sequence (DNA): TGTGCCAGCAGCTTAAAGCGGGGGGTCCCGAACACCGGGGAGCTGTTTTTT.

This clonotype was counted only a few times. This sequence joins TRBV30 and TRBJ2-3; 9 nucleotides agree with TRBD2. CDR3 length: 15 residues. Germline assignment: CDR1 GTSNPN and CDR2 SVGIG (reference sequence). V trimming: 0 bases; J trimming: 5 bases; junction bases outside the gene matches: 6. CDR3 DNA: TGTGCCTGGAGTGTACGGCGGGGGGGCAAAGATACGCAGTATTTT. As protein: CAWSVRRGGKDTQYF.

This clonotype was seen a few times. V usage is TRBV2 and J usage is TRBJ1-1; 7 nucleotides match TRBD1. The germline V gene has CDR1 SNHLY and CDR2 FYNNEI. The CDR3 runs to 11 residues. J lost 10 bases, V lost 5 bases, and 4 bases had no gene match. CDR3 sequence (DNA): TGTGCCAGCAGTCAGGACAGGCGAGCTTTCTTT. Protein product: CASSQDRRAFF.

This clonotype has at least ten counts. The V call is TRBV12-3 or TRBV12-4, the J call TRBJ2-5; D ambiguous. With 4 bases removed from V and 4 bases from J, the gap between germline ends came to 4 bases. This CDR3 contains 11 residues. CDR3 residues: CASSSRETQYF. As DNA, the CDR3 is TGTGCCAGCAGTTCTCGAGAGACCCAGTACTTC.

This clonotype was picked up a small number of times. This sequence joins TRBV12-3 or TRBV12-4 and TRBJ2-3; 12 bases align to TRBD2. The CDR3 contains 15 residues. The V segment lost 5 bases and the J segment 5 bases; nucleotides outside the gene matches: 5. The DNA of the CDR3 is TGTGCCAGCAGTGATCGGGGACTAGCGGGAGATACGCAGTATTTT. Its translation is CASSDRGLAGDTQYF.

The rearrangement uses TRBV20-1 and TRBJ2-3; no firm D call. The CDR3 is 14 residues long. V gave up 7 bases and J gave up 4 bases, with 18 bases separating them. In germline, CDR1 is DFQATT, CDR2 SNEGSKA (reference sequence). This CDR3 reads CSVPVNNASDTQYF. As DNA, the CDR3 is TGCAGTGTCCCGGTTAACAATGCATCAGATACGCAGTATTTT.

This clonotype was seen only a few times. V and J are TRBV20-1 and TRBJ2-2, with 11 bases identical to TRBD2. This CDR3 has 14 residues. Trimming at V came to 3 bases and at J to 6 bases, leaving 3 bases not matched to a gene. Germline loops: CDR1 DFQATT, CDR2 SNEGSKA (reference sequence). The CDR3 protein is CSASPSGRPGELFF. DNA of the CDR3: TGCAGTGCTAGCCCTAGCGGGAGGCCCGGGGAGCTGTTTTTT.

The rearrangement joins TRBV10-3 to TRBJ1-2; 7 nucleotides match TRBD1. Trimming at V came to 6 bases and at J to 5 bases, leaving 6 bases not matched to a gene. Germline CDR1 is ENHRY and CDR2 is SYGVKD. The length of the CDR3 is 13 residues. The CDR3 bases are TGTGCCATCAGACGGGACAGCAGTTATGGCTACACCTTC. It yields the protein CAIRRDSSYGYTF.

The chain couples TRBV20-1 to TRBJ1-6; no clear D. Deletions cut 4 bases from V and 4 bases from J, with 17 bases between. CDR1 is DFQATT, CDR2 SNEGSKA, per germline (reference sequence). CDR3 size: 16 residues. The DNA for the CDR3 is TGCAGTGCTACCTTCGGGTCCATAACTTATAATTCACCCCTCCACTTT. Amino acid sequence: CSATFGSITYNSPLHF.

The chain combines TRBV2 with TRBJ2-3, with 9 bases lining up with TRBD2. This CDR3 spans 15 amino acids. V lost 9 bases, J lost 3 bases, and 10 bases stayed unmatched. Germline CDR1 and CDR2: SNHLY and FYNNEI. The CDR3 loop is CASEQAGGMTDTQYF. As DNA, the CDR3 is TGTGCCAGTGAACAAGCGGGGGGTATGACAGATACGCAGTATTTT.

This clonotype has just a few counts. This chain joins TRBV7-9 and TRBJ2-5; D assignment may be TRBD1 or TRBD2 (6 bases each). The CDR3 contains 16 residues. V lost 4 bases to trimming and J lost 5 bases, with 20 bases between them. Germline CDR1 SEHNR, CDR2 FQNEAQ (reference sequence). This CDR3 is CASSSGVGGALETQYF. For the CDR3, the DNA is TGTGCCAGCAGCTCCGGGGTCGGGGGCGCGCTGGAGACCCAGTACTTC.

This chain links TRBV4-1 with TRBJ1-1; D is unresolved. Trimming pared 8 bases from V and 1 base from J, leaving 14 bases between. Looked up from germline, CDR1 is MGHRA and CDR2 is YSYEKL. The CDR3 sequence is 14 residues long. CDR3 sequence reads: CASQTGTENTEAFF. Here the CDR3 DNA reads TGCGCCAGCCAGACCGGAACGGAGAACACTGAAGCTTTCTTT.